Listed below are T cell receptor beta chains from one sample, sequenced in a study of blood T cell repertoires in COVID-19. Repertoires were generated with immunoSEQ multiplex PCR, while TCRdb's copy carries only in-frame clones and drops some. Of about 160,000 clones in the sample, around nine tenths were seen once. Specimen: peripheral blood. These receptors all stem from a man aged 50-59 years with acute or convalescent COVID-19. Each CDR3 is given with its conserved first and last residue. Each record gives: V gene, clone size, D gene, J gene, CDR3 DNA, CDR3 protein. A D gene is named only where the DNA matches it firmly. Where a row states a size, it is once, few, many or the class of an expanded clone; other rows omit it.

TRBV7-6,.,.,TRBJ1-5,TGTGCCAGCAGCTTAAGGGGCCCGCAGCCCCAGCATTTT,CASSLRGPQPQHF
TRBV5-1,.,TRBD2,TRBJ2-1,TGCGCCAGCAGTCCCTCTGGCGGGAGATCCTACAATGAGCAGTTCTTC,CASSPSGGRSYNEQFF
TRBV7-9,.,TRBD2,TRBJ2-5,TGTGCCAGCAGCTTTGGGGTAGAGGGCGGGAGAATGGAGACCCAGTACTTC,CASSFGVEGGRMETQYF
TRBV30,.,.,TRBJ1-2,TGTGCCTGGAGTGTTCAGGGGCCTAGATTTTTTAGCTACACCTTC,CAWSVQGPRFFSYTF
TRBV19,once,.,TRBJ1-2,TGTGCCAGTAGTTCAGATTCTAACTATGGCTACACCTTC,CASSSDSNYGYTF
TRBV19,.,.,TRBJ1-1,TGTGCCAGTAGTATGTCGGGGGGGGCGAACACTGAAGCTTTCTTT,CASSMSGGANTEAFF
TRBV6-2/TRBV6-3,.,TRBD2,TRBJ2-1,TGTGCCAGCAGTTACAGGGGACTATACAATGAGCAGTTCTTC,CASSYRGLYNEQFF
TRBV14,.,TRBD2,TRBJ2-3,TGTGCCAGCAGCCGCTTTTTAGCGGGGGGAAGCACAGATACGCAGTATTTT,CASSRFLAGGSTDTQYF
TRBV29-1,.,.,TRBJ2-1,TGCAGCGTTGAAGAAGGGACCGGGGGCTCCTACAATGAGCAGTTCTTC,CSVEEGTGGSYNEQFF
TRBV28,.,.,TRBJ1-2,TGTGCCACCGGACGGGGATCTAACTATGGCTACACCTTC,CATGRGSNYGYTF
TRBV7-2,.,.,TRBJ1-2,TGTGCCAGCAGCTTCCACGGGAACAGGAGGGTTATAACTGGCTACACCTTC,CASSFHGNRRVITGYTF
TRBV18,few,TRBD1,TRBJ1-2,TGTGCCAGCTCACCAGGGGTATGGGACAGGAGTAACTATGGCTACACCTTC,CASSPGVWDRSNYGYTF
TRBV28,.,TRBD2,TRBJ2-5,TGTGCCACCACTAGCGGGTTCCAAGAGACCCAGTACTTC,CATTSGFQETQYF
TRBV21-1,.,.,TRBJ2-5,TGTGCCAGCAGCAAAGTTCGTAGAAGCCCCGAGACCCAGTACTTC,CASSKVRRSPETQYF
TRBV12-3/TRBV12-4,.,.,TRBJ2-3,TGTGCCAGCAGTTTTAGTGACACAGATACGCAGTATTTT,CASSFSDTDTQYF
TRBV27,.,.,TRBJ2-5,TGTGCCACCCGAACGGGGTTAGAGACCCAGTACTTC,CATRTGLETQYF
TRBV12-1,.,.,TRBJ2-7,TGTGCCAGCACCATACCGACAGGTTACTACGAGCAGTACTTC,CASTIPTGYYEQYF
TRBV18,.,TRBD1,TRBJ2-2,TGTGCCAGCTCACCCCAGGACAGGGACACCGGGGAGCTGTTTTTT,CASSPQDRDTGELFF
TRBV29-1,.,.,TRBJ1-2,TGCAGCGTTGATGTGGGGGAGGGTGGCTACACCTTC,CSVDVGEGGYTF
TRBV11-3,.,TRBD1,TRBJ2-1,TGTGCCAGCAGCTTAGATCAGGGGACAGGGGGTCCCCAGTTCTTC,CASSLDQGTGGPQFF
TRBV4-3,.,.,TRBJ2-3,TGCGCCAGCAGCCGAACGAGGGAAAGTGGCACAGATACGCAGTATTTT,CASSRTRESGTDTQYF
TRBV29-1,once,TRBD2,TRBJ2-7,TGCAGCGTTGAGGGACCGACTAGCGGGAGTAGGGGCGGCTACGAGCAGTACTTC,CSVEGPTSGSRGGYEQYF
TRBV28,.,.,TRBJ1-4,TGTGCCAGCACGAGGGGGGGGGACGAAAAACTGTTTTTT,CASTRGGDEKLFF
TRBV5-6,.,TRBD1,TRBJ2-7,TGTGCCAGCAGCTCTGACCGGGACAGGGTCCGCGAGCAGTACTTC,CASSSDRDRVREQYF
TRBV5-1,.,TRBD1,TRBJ2-2,TGCGCCAGCAGCTACAGCACCGGGACAGGGTTGGCCGGGGAGCTGTTTTTT,CASSYSTGTGLAGELFF
TRBV10-2,.,.,TRBJ1-1,TGCGCCAGCAGAGCGAACACTGAAGCTTTCTTT,CASRANTEAFF
TRBV27,.,.,TRBJ1-6,TGTGCCAGCAGTTTTTATCCCCGAGATTCACCCCTCCACTTT,CASSFYPRDSPLHF
TRBV2,.,.,TRBJ2-1,TGTGCCAGCAGTGAAGGCCAGGTATACAATGAGCAGTTCTTC,CASSEGQVYNEQFF
TRBV28,.,.,TRBJ2-1,TGTGCCAGTCGACGGGGGTATGAGCAGTTCTTC,CASRRGYEQFF
TRBV3-1/TRBV3-2,.,TRBD2,TRBJ2-5,TGTGCCAGCAGCCGAACTAGCGGGGGAGAGACCCAGTACTTC,CASSRTSGGETQYF
TRBV6-2/TRBV6-3,.,TRBD2,TRBJ2-1,TGTGCCAGCAGTTACGGCGCTAGCGGGAATGAGCAGTTCTTC,CASSYGASGNEQFF
TRBV9,.,TRBD2,TRBJ2-1,TGTGCCAGCAGCGTAGTCCCGGGAGGGCCGAATGAGCAGTTCTTC,CASSVVPGGPNEQFF
TRBV5-1,.,.,TRBJ2-3,TGCGCCAGCGAGACAGGGCTGGGGGGAGATACGCAGTATTTT,CASETGLGGDTQYF
TRBV30,.,.,TRBJ1-4,TGTGCCTGGAGTGTGGAGCTACTCAAAAAACTGTTTTTT,CAWSVELLKKLFF
TRBV14,.,TRBD1,TRBJ1-1,TGTGCCAGCAGCCAATACTACAGGGGGCTGGGGAACACTGAAGCTTTCTTT,CASSQYYRGLGNTEAFF
TRBV30,.,.,TRBJ2-7,TGTGCCTGGGGACAGGGAGGGCGCGAGCAGTACTTC,CAWGQGGREQYF
TRBV7-9,.,.,TRBJ1-3,TGTGCCAGCAGCTTATCAGGCTCTGGAAACACCATATATTTT,CASSLSGSGNTIYF
TRBV6-5,.,TRBD1,TRBJ1-5,TGTGCCAGCAGCGCGACAGGGTGGGACCAGCCCCAGCATTTT,CASSATGWDQPQHF
TRBV6-4,.,.,TRBJ1-1,TGTGCCAGCATCCTACGAGACAGACCGAACACTGAAGCTTTCTTT,CASILRDRPNTEAFF
TRBV12-1,once,.,TRBJ1-6,TGTGCCAGCAGCCCGGGACAGGGGAGGTGCTCCTATAATTCACCCCTCCACTTT,CASSPGQGRCSYNSPLHF
TRBV6-5,.,.,TRBJ1-2,TGTGCCAGCAGCTCCGCAGGGGCGTATGGCTACACCTTC,CASSSAGAYGYTF
TRBV6-5,.,.,TRBJ2-7,TGTGCCAGCAGACCCGACGGGACCTACGAGCAGTACTTC,CASRPDGTYEQYF
TRBV28,.,.,TRBJ1-1,TGTGCCAGCAGTTCCCGACCCAGACAGAGATACACTGAAGCTTTCTTT,CASSSRPRQRYTEAFF
TRBV5-1,.,TRBD2,TRBJ2-5,TGCGCCAGCAGCGGGGGGGGACTGAGTGAGACCCAGTACTTC,CASSGGGLSETQYF
TRBV2,.,.,TRBJ1-3,TGTGCCAGCAAACAGGGAAACACCATATATTTT,CASKQGNTIYF
TRBV10-3,.,.,TRBJ1-2,TGTGCCATCAGTGAGACAAAAAAGGGCGTACCTCGGGGCTATGGCTACACCTTC,CAISETKKGVPRGYGYTF
TRBV2,.,.,TRBJ2-7,TGTGCCAGCAGGGGCGACAGTTACGAGCAGTACTTC,CASRGDSYEQYF
TRBV12-3/TRBV12-4,.,TRBD1,TRBJ2-1,TGTGCCAGCAACGGACAGGGGTTCAATGAGCAGTTCTTC,CASNGQGFNEQFF
TRBV11-3,.,.,TRBJ2-3,TGTGCCAGCAGCTTGGGCGGGGTCCACACAGATACGCAGTATTTT,CASSLGGVHTDTQYF
TRBV3-1/TRBV3-2,.,.,TRBJ2-5,TGTGCCAGCAGCCAAGATTTGTCTCAAGAGACCCAGTACTTC,CASSQDLSQETQYF
TRBV10-3,.,TRBD2,TRBJ2-2,TGTGCCATCGGGGAAGCTAGCGGGAGTGTTGCCGGGGAGCTGTTTTTT,CAIGEASGSVAGELFF